This T cell receptor (beta chain) came from a study of blood T cell repertoires in COVID-19. The data were produced by immunoSEQ multiplex PCR, yet TCRdb's version contains in-frame clones alone and is incomplete. The table has about 70,000 clones, around 85% seen once. CDR3 length equals 15 residues. V lost 3 bases, J lost 0 bases, and 8 bases lay in between. Looked up from germline, CDR1 is MGHDK and CDR2 is SYGVNS. The rearrangement uses TRBV25-1 and TRBJ1-4, with D unclear. Material: peripheral blood. The TCR sequence derives from a woman aged 80 or over with active or convalescent COVID-19. The CDR3 DNA sequence: TGTGCCAGCAGTGATCTATACCCAACTAATGAAAAACTGTTTTTT. Translating it yields CASSDLYPTNEKLFF.